The 10 T cell receptor beta chains below come from one sample, sequenced in a study of cytomegalovirus exposure and HLA in healthy donors. Primers: 60 Vbeta forward and 13 Jbeta reverse. This table comes from immunoSEQ multiplex PCR, and its TCRdb copy is limited to in-frame clones, with some not included. The data show about 130,000 clones, about three quarters seen once. Input material: PBMCs. These receptors came from a female donor in good health and CMV-seronegative.

J is TRBJ2-1 and V is TRBV9; 9 positions agree with TRBD2. The CDR3 spans 15 residues. Germline CDR1 SGDLS, CDR2 YYNGEE. J was trimmed by 5 bases and V by 0 bases; bases with no gene match: 3. The CDR3 DNA sequence: TGTGCCAGCAGCGTAGGACTAGCGGCGGACAATGAGCAGTTCTTC. It codes for CASSVGLAADNEQFF. Supplemented by reference TRBV9 and TRBJ2-1, the full variable domain reads DSGVTQTPKHLITATGQRVTLRCSPRSGDLSVYWYQQSLDQGLQFLIQYYNGEERAKGNILERFSAQQFPDLHSELNLSSLELGDSALYFCASSVGLAADNEQFFGPGTRLTVL.

The chain links TRBV7-9 to TRBJ1-5; 7 bases line up with TRBD1. The CDR3 is 16 amino acids. The V gene's germline CDR1 is SEHNR and CDR2 FQNEAQ (reference sequence). Trimming removed 0 bases from V and 9 bases from J; junction bases left unmatched: 11. CDR3 DNA: TGTGCCAGCAGCTTAGCGTGGGGACAGAGCTTGGGGCCCCAGCATTTT. It is translated as CASSLAWGQSLGPQHF. Variable domain in full (rest from reference TRBV7-9 and TRBJ1-5): DTGVSQNPRHKITKRGQNVTFRCDPISEHNRLYWYRQTLGQGPEFLTYFQNEAQLEKSRLLSDRFSAERPKGSFSTLEIQRTEQGDSAMYLCASSLAWGQSLGPQHFGDGTRLSIL.

The rearrangement links TRBV7-2 to TRBJ2-1, with 9 bases aligning to TRBD2. J gave up 5 bases and V 0 bases, and 5 bases lay outside the gene matches. This CDR3 contains 16 residues. CDR1 SGHTA and CDR2 FQGNSA come from the germline V gene. CDR3 nucleotide sequence: TGTGCCAGCAGCTTAGCGGGACTAGCAGCTGACAATGAGCAGTTCTTC. Protein: CASSLAGLAADNEQFF.

This chain links TRBV7-3 with TRBJ2-3, with 8 bases matching TRBD2. The CDR3 spans 14 residues. Germline assignment: CDR1 SGHTA and CDR2 FQGTGA. With V trimmed by 6 bases and J by 4 bases, 6 bases remained unmatched. CDR3 loop: CASSFSGVPDTQYF. CDR3 coding DNA: TGTGCCAGCAGTTTTAGCGGGGTTCCAGATACGCAGTATTTT.

This clone was detected a few times. This chain links TRBV7-3 with TRBJ2-2, with 7 bases matching TRBD1. The J segment lost 3 bases and the V segment lost 8 bases, leaving 0 bases of the junction unmatched. CDR3 length equals 12 residues. Germline loops: CDR1 SGHTA, CDR2 FQGTGA. The CDR3 here is CASGTDTGELFF. The CDR3 bases are TGTGCCAGCGGGACAGACACCGGGGAGCTGTTTTTT. The variable domain in full, completed from reference TRBV7-3 and TRBJ2-2, reads GAGVSQTPSNKVTEKGKYVELRCDPISGHTALYWYRQSLGQGPEFLIYFQGTGAADDSGLPNDRFFAVRPEGSVSTLKIQRTERGDSAVYLCASGTDTGELFFGEGSRLTVL.

CDR3 coding DNA: TGTGCCAGCAGTTTGACAGGGGGGGAAGCTGGGGCCAACGTCCTGACTTTC. Its translation: CASSLTGGEAGANVLTF. J is TRBJ2-6 and V is TRBV2, with 9 nucleotides matching TRBD1. V lost 5 bases, J lost 2 bases, and 7 bases stayed unmatched. The length of the CDR3 is 17 residues. Germline CDR1 SNHLY, CDR2 FYNNEI.

This clone has just one count. This chain links TRBV7-6 with TRBJ2-7; TRBD2 matches at 11 bases. Per the germline V gene, CDR1 is SGHVS and CDR2 is FNYEAQ. The trim removed 5 bases at V and 3 bases at J, leaving 6 bases unmatched. The CDR3 has 15 amino acids. The CDR3 is CASSVAGTSGYEQYF. CDR3 sequence (DNA): TGTGCCAGCAGCGTGGCCGGGACTAGCGGCTACGAGCAGTACTTC.

The gene calls are TRBV6-1 and TRBJ2-5, with D uncertain. With 10 bases removed from V and 5 bases from J, the gap between germline ends came to 8 bases. Germline assignment: CDR1 MNHNS and CDR2 SASEGT. The length of the CDR3 is 10 residues. The CDR3 sequence: CATILETQYF. The CDR3 bases are TGTGCCACCATACTTGAGACCCAGTACTTC.

The chain carries TRBV6-5 and TRBJ2-2, with 8 bases lining up with TRBD1. The germline V gene encodes CDR1 MNHEY and CDR2 SVGAGI. The CDR3 length is 16 residues. V shed 2 bases, J shed 9 bases, and the junction held 11 bases outside the gene matches. CDR3 DNA sequence: TGTGCCAGCAGTTACGGAGGGGACAGGCCTCGTCGGGAGCTGTTTTTT. Its translation: CASSYGGDRPRRELFF.

The chain has TRBV18 and TRBJ1-6; 8 nucleotides match TRBD1. The germline CDR1 and CDR2 sequences are KGHSH and LQKENI. The CDR3 runs 14 residues. The J segment lost 10 bases and the V segment lost 5 bases, leaving 7 bases of the junction unmatched. The CDR3 reads CASSEAGGQSPLHF. DNA for the CDR3: TGTGCCAGCTCAGAGGCAGGGGGCCAATCACCCCTCCACTTT.